This T cell receptor beta chain was identified during a study of blood T cell repertoires in COVID-19. Assay: immunoSEQ multiplex PCR; the TCRdb copy retains only in-frame clones and omits some. Seen here are under 95,000 clones, 80% to 90% observed once, and the top ten hold roughly 4.5%. Trimming stripped 4 bases from V and 1 base from J, with 14 bases between. CDR1 is WSHSY, CDR2 SAAADI, per germline. This CDR3 has 15 amino acids. This clone came up a few times. The clonotype comes from a woman older than 75 with acute or convalescent COVID-19. Source material: peripheral blood. V and J are TRBV10-2 and TRBJ2-7; the D gene is possibly TRBD2 (5 bases). For the CDR3, the DNA is TGCGCCAGCAGTGGGTTGGCGGGCTCTTCCTACGAGCAGTACTTC. Protein sequence: CASSGLAGSSYEQYF.